These 25 T cell receptor beta chains share one sample of origin, sequenced in a study of blood T cells in healthy people across ages. It was with a sample-barcoded 5' primer and a J-beta primer mix that a second PCR of roughly 7 to 12 cycles was run. TCRdb re-analysed the 5' RACE reads in MiXCR, keeping a single row per CDR3 protein. The data contain roughly 680,000 distinct CDR3 sequences, approximately 52% of them singletons. Sequencing input: blood. These receptors originate from a woman aged 80 or older in good health.

About this clonotype: This may come from a read error, since a much larger clone is one base off. The CDR3 region has the DNA TGTGGAAAGAGAAACTCCTACAATGAGCAGTTCTTC. It translates to CGKRNSYNEQFF. This chain connects TRBV28 to TRBJ2-1; D remains unclear. This CDR3 comprises 12 residues. Germline CDR1 and CDR2: MDHEN and SYDVKM. The whole variable domain, filled in from reference TRBV28 and TRBJ2-1, reads DVKVTQSSRYLVKRTGEKVFLECVQDMDHENMFWYRQDPGLGLRLIYFSYDVKMKEKGDIPEGYSVSREKKERFSLILESASTNQTSMYLCGKRNSYNEQFFGPGTRLTVL.

With respect to this clonotype: Being one base from a much bigger clone, this may be a read error. V and J are TRBV7-2 and TRBJ1-2; no clear D. Germline V CDR1 and CDR2: SGHTA, FQGNSA. This CDR3 is 12 amino acids long. The germline V and J ends were trimmed by 5 bases and 5 bases, with 9 bases remaining between them. This CDR3 is CTSSLRGYGYTF. DNA for the CDR3: TGTACCAGCAGCCTCCGGGGATATGGCTACACCTTC.

Only a few counts were recorded for this clonotype. This chain links TRBV12-3 or TRBV12-4 with TRBJ2-1; D uncertain. The CDR3 consists of 16 residues. Trimming shortened V by 3 bases and J by 8 bases, and 20 bases separated the two germline ends. CDR3 coding DNA: TGTGCCAGCAGTTTTTTTGCCCGTGATAGAGCAGATGAGCAGTTCTTC. This sequence encodes CASSFFARDRADEQFF.

The V gene is TRBV5-1, the J gene TRBJ2-3, with D unresolved. Germline values: CDR1 SGHRS, CDR2 YFSETQ. This CDR3 spans 15 amino acids. Trimming removed 0 bases from V and 4 bases from J, with 12 bases in between. This CDR3 is CASSLEARLSDTQYF. Written as DNA, the CDR3 is TGCGCCAGCAGCTTGGAAGCGCGTCTGTCAGATACGCAGTATTTT.

This clonotype was observed many times. The rearrangement joins TRBV5-1 to TRBJ2-5, with 8 bases that match TRBD1. Per the germline V gene, CDR1 is SGHRS and CDR2 is YFSETQ. J was trimmed by 2 bases and V by 3 bases; bases with no gene match: 15. CDR3 size: 18 residues. As DNA, the CDR3 is TGCGCCAGCAGCTGGGCCTTACTCGGGACAGGCAATCAAGAGACCCAGTACTTC. Translated, it gives CASSWALLGTGNQETQYF.

This clonotype was observed a few times. The chain carries TRBV12-3 or TRBV12-4 and TRBJ2-1; 8 nucleotides match TRBD2. CDR3 length: 15 residues. The V segment lost 6 bases and the J segment 2 bases; nucleotides outside the gene matches: 6. The CDR3 DNA follows: TGTGCCAGCAGACAGGCGGGGGGAGCCTACAATGAGCAGTTCTTC. Translating it yields CASRQAGGAYNEQFF.

This chain connects TRBV16 to TRBJ2-7; no firm D call. The CDR3 covers 15 residues. Trimming left V 0 bases short and J 0 bases short, with 9 bases between. Germline V gene sequence: CDR1 KGHSY, CDR2 FQNENV. The CDR3 region has the DNA TGTGCCAGCAGCCAATCGATGGCCGGCTCCTACGAGCAGTACTTC. Encoded protein: CASSQSMAGSYEQYF. Full variable domain (outside the CDR3, taken from reference TRBV16 and TRBJ2-7): GEEVAQTPKHLVRGEGQKAKLYCAPIKGHSYVFWYQQVLKNEFKFLISFQNENVFDETGMPKERFSAKCLPNSPCSLEIQATKLEDSAVYFCASSQSMAGSYEQYFGPGTRLTVT.

Only a few counts were recorded for this clonotype. A much larger clone lies a single base off, so this may be a read error. The V gene is TRBV3-1, the J gene TRBJ2-1, with TRBD2 identical over 10 bases. From germline, CDR1 is LGHDT and CDR2 YNNKEL (reference sequence). The CDR3 runs to 16 residues. The CDR3 DNA reads TGTGCCAGCAACCAACTTAGCGGGAGGCGGAGCAATGAGCAGTTCTTC. Encoded protein: CASNQLSGRRSNEQFF.

The gene calls are TRBV27 and TRBJ1-1; D might be TRBD1 (6 bases). The CDR3 totals 16 residues. CDR1 is MNHEY, CDR2 SMNVEV, per germline (reference sequence). The V end lost 6 bases, the J end lost 4 bases, and 21 bases lay between the germline ends. CDR3 protein: CASSSGARVGVTEAFF. The CDR3 DNA follows: TGTGCCAGCAGCTCGGGGGCAAGGGTCGGAGTCACTGAAGCTTTCTTT.

The chain recombines TRBV5-5 with TRBJ1-4, with D unresolved. V lost 3 bases and J lost 7, with 10 bases in between. The germline CDR1 and CDR2 sequences are SGHKS and YYEKEE (reference sequence). This CDR3 has 13 amino acids. In nucleotides, the CDR3 is TGTGCCAGCAGCTGGGTGCCGGTTGAAAAACTGTTTTTT. Translating gives CASSWVPVEKLFF. Based on the CDR3 plus reference TRBV5-5 and TRBJ1-4, the full variable domain is DAGVTQSPTHLIKTRGQQVTLRCSPISGHKSVSWYQQVLGQGPQFIFQYYEKEERGRGNFPDRFSARQFPNYSSELNVNALLLGDSALYLCASSWVPVEKLFFGSGTQLSVL.

The genes are TRBV3-1 and TRBJ1-2, with D perhaps TRBD1 (6 bases). Germline V gene data show CDR1 as LGHDT and CDR2 as YNNKEL (reference sequence). The CDR3 is 16 amino acids. V dropped 0 bases and J dropped 1 base, with 12 bases sitting between them. The DNA of the CDR3 is TGTGCCAGCAGCCAAGAGACAGGCTTCCTTAACTATGGCTACACCTTC. The encoded protein is CASSQETGFLNYGYTF.

This clonotype was observed many times. The chain uses TRBV20-1 and TRBJ2-3; D might be TRBD2 (5 bases). Germline CDR1 DFQATT, CDR2 SNEGSKA (reference sequence). The CDR3 is made up of 14 amino acids. V lost 4 bases and J 6 bases, leaving 17 bases between the germline ends. DNA of the CDR3: TGCAGTGCTACCCCACAGCGGAGGTTCGATACGCAGTATTTT. Translating it yields CSATPQRRFDTQYF.

The gene calls are TRBV7-3 and TRBJ1-4; D unresolved. With 5 bases removed from V and 7 bases from J, the gap between germline ends came to 11 bases. The CDR3 is made up of 13 amino acids. The V gene's germline CDR1 is SGHTA and CDR2 FQGTGA. CDR3 in DNA: TGTGCCAGCAGCCCAAGTCACGGTGAAAAACTGTTTTTT. Translated, it gives CASSPSHGEKLFF.

This clonotype has just one count. A much larger clone lies a single base off, so this may be a read error. This chain joins TRBV27 and TRBJ1-6; D unresolved. The CDR3 spans 16 residues. The germline V gene encodes CDR1 MNHEY and CDR2 SMNVEV (reference sequence). The CDR3: CAGSWKPPDDGSPLHF. The DNA of the CDR3 is TGTGCCGGCAGTTGGAAACCTCCTGATGATGGTTCACCCCTCCACTTT.

This clonotype was recorded at least ten times. V usage is TRBV12-3 or TRBV12-4 and J usage is TRBJ2-1, with unresolved D. V lost 7 bases, J lost 3 bases, and 13 bases lay in between. The CDR3 sequence is 14 residues long. CDR3 loop: CASTLSSVYNEQFF. As DNA, the CDR3 is TGTGCCAGCACTCTTAGTTCGGTCTACAATGAGCAGTTCTTC.

Details on this clonotype: A junction end diverges from the germline sequence, so it may reflect a read error. V gene TRBV30 combines with J gene TRBJ1-2; D is uncertain. The CDR3 is 12 amino acids. The V gene's germline CDR1 is GTSNPN and CDR2 SVGIG (reference sequence). The CDR3 loop is CVWSVRVGGYTF. CDR3 sequence (DNA): TGTGTCTGGAGTGTAAGGGTAGGAGGCTACACCTTC.

In this sample, this clonotype turned up many times. The V gene is TRBV20-1, the J gene TRBJ2-7, with D tentatively TRBD1 (5 bases). Germline CDR1 is DFQATT and CDR2 is SNEGSKA (reference sequence). V shed 0 bases and J shed 5 bases, with 17 bases lying between them. CDR3 length: 15 residues. This CDR3 reads CSARDLGQVVNEQYF. CDR3 bases: TGCAGTGCTAGAGATTTGGGGCAGGTTGTCAACGAGCAGTACTTC.

This sequence joins TRBV20-1 and TRBJ2-3; D is undetermined. CDR1 and CDR2 from the germline V gene are DFQATT and SNEGSKA (reference sequence). Deletions cut 3 bases from V and 4 bases from J, with 8 bases between. CDR3 length: 12 amino acids. The CDR3 spells CSASSQSDTQYF. CDR3 DNA: TGCAGTGCTAGTAGCCAGTCAGATACGCAGTATTTT.

In its sample, this clonotype was seen a few times. The chain recombines TRBV29-1 with TRBJ2-2; D unresolved. The V gene's germline CDR1 is SQVTM and CDR2 ANQGSEA. Deletions cut 2 bases from V and 3 bases from J, with 7 bases between. CDR3 length equals 13 residues. CDR3 DNA: TGCAGCGTTGAAACGTCTTACACCGGGGAGCTGTTTTTT. Its protein is CSVETSYTGELFF.

The chain uses TRBV20-1 and TRBJ2-1; tentatively, D is TRBD2 (6 bases). The CDR3 spans 14 residues. V was pared by 6 bases and J by 6 bases, with 18 bases between. Germline V gene data show CDR1 as DFQATT and CDR2 as SNEGSKA (reference sequence). Written as DNA, the CDR3 is TGCAGTGCCAATTCGCCAGCGGAGGGCAATGAGCAGTTCTTC. Residues: CSANSPAEGNEQFF.

V is TRBV7-2 and J is TRBJ2-1; 8 nucleotides match TRBD1. J lost 6 bases, V lost 2 bases, and 6 bases had no gene match. Germline CDR1 and CDR2: SGHTA and FQGNSA. This CDR3 is built from 15 residues. This CDR3 is CASSLQGATSNEQFF. The CDR3 region has the DNA TGTGCCAGCAGCTTACAGGGGGCGACAAGCAATGAGCAGTTCTTC.

The chain joins TRBV10-3 to TRBJ2-3; maybe TRBD2 (6 bases). CDR3 length equals 15 residues. Germline CDR1 is ENHRY and CDR2 is SYGVKD. Trimming took off 8 bases at V and 3 bases at J, with 18 bases between the two ends. This CDR3 reads CAIGRGEGGTDTQYF. The DNA of the CDR3 is TGTGCCATCGGGCGCGGGGAAGGAGGAACAGATACGCAGTATTTT.

The chain joins TRBV6-6 to TRBJ2-1; 12 nucleotides match TRBD1. The CDR3 is 16 amino acids. Germline V gene data show CDR1 as MNHNY and CDR2 as SVGAGI (reference sequence). J lost 6 bases, V lost 0 bases, and 3 bases had no gene match. Written as DNA, the CDR3 is TGTGCCAGCAGTTACTCCGGGACAGGGGGCCCCAATGAGCAGTTCTTC. It yields the protein CASSYSGTGGPNEQFF.

This clonotype was seen ten or more times. This chain links TRBV20-1 with TRBJ2-5; TRBD1 or TRBD2 may be the D gene (6 bases each). This CDR3 region has 15 residues. Trimming left V 5 bases short and J 5 bases short, with 21 bases between. Per germline, CDR1 DFQATT and CDR2 SNEGSKA (reference sequence). The CDR3 region is CSASRGAGEVETQYF. CDR3 coding DNA: TGCAGTGCTTCAAGGGGGGCAGGGGAAGTGGAGACCCAGTACTTC.

V and J are TRBV28 and TRBJ1-1, with 8 bases matching TRBD1. V dropped 2 bases and J dropped 9; count of bases not matched to a gene: 8. CDR3 length: 14 residues. Germline-derived CDR1 and CDR2 are MDHEN and SYDVKM. Here the CDR3 DNA reads TGTGCCAGCAGTTTACCCGACAGGGGAGGTAAAGCTTTCTTT. This translates into CASSLPDRGGKAFF.